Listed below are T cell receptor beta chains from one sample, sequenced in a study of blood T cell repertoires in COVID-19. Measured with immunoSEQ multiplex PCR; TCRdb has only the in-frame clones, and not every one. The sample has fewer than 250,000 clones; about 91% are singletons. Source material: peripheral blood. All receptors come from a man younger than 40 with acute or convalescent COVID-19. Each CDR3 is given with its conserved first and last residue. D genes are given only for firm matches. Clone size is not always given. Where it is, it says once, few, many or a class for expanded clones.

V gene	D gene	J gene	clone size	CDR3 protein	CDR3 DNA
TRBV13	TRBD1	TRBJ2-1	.	CASSLGRGLGEQFF	TGTGCCAGCAGCTTAGGCAGGGGGTTGGGTGAGCAGTTCTTC
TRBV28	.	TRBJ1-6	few	CASRRRAEGGSPLHF	TGTGCCAGCAGAAGGAGGGCGGAGGGGGGGTCTCCCCTCCACTTT
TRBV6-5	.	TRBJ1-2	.	CASSSDRSYYGYTF	TGTGCCAGCAGTTCAGACAGGTCCTACTATGGCTACACCTTC
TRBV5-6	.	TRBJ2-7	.	CASGYGHGSYEQYF	TGTGCCAGCGGCTACGGACACGGCTCCTACGAGCAGTACTTC
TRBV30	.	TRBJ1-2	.	CAWSGLAMGYTF	TGTGCCTGGAGTGGACTAGCCATGGGCTACACCTTC
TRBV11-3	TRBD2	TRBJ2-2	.	CASSPRTSADTGELFF	TGTGCCAGCAGCCCGCGGACTAGCGCCGACACCGGGGAGCTGTTTTTT
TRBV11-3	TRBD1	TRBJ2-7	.	CASSFSGGFGEQYF	TGTGCCAGCAGCTTCTCAGGGGGCTTCGGCGAGCAGTACTTC
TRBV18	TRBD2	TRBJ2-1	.	CASSPLPMTSGKGNEQFF	TGTGCCAGCTCACCCCTCCCCATGACTAGCGGCAAAGGGAATGAGCAGTTCTTC
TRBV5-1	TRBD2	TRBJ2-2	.	CASSIAGSNTGELFF	TGCGCCAGCAGCATAGCGGGGAGCAACACCGGGGAGCTGTTTTTT
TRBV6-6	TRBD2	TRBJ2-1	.	CASSRTSGGAYEQFF	TGTGCCAGCAGTCGAACTAGCGGGGGGGCCTATGAGCAGTTCTTC
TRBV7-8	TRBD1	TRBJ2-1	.	CASSSQGTGKQFF	TGTGCCAGCAGCTCCCAGGGGACAGGTAAGCAGTTCTTC
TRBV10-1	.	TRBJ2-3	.	CASSESRGSTDTQYF	TGCGCCAGCAGTGAGTCAAGGGGTAGCACAGATACGCAGTATTTT
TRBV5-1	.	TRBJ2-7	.	CASSLGHGVGEQYF	TGCGCCAGCAGCTTGGGCCACGGGGTGGGGGAGCAGTACTTC
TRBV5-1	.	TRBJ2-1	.	CASTPGTPGNEQFF	TGCGCCAGCACCCCCGGGACACCCGGCAATGAGCAGTTCTTC
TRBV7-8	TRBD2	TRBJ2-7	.	CASSPGGAEQYF	TGTGCCAGCAGCCCCGGGGGGGCCGAGCAGTACTTC
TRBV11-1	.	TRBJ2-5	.	CASSLVPGVETQYF	TGTGCCAGCAGCTTAGTCCCGGGTGTCGAGACCCAGTACTTC
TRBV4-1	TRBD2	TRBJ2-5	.	CASSRAGTSGRGRQETQYF	TGCGCCAGCAGCCGGGCAGGGACTAGCGGGAGGGGACGGCAAGAGACCCAGTACTTC
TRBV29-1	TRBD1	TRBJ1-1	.	CSVAGGYEAFF	TGCAGCGTGGCAGGGGGCTATGAAGCTTTCTTT
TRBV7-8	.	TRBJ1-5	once	CASSLDPGGLYSNQPQHF	TGTGCCAGCAGCTTAGACCCGGGGGGGCTATATAGCAATCAGCCCCAGCATTTT
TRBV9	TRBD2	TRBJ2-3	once	CASSVTGGSSTDTQYF	TGTGCCAGCAGCGTAACCGGGGGGTCTAGCACAGATACGCAGTATTTT
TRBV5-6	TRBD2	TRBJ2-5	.	CASSYGRGYQETQYF	TGTGCCAGCAGCTACGGGAGGGGGTACCAAGAGACCCAGTACTTC
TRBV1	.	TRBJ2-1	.	CTSSQPARSRFQFF	TGCACCAGCAGCCAACCAGCGCGTAGTCGATTTCAGTTCTTC
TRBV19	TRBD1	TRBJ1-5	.	CASSIPQGRVSNQPQHF	TGTGCCAGTAGTATACCACAGGGGCGAGTTAGCAATCAGCCCCAGCATTTT
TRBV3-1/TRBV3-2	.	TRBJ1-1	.	CASSQVRRGALNTEAFF	TGTGCCAGCAGCCAAGTCCGTCGGGGGGCTTTGAACACTGAAGCTTTCTTT
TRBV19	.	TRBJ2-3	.	CASSMGGDTQYF	TGTGCCAGTAGTATGGGGGGAGATACGCAGTATTTT
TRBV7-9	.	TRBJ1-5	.	CASSVISDQPQHF	TGTGCCAGCAGCGTCATATCGGATCAGCCCCAGCATTTT
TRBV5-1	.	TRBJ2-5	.	CASSLQWTGRGTQYF	TGCGCCAGCAGCCTCCAGTGGACCGGGCGGGGGACCCAGTACTTC
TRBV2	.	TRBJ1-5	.	CASRERDYSNQPQHF	TGTGCCAGCAGGGAAAGGGACTATAGCAATCAGCCCCAGCATTTT
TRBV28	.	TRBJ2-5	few	CASSLVDFGETQYF	TGTGCCAGCAGTTTGGTAGACTTCGGCGAGACCCAGTACTTC
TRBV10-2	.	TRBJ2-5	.	CASAGPGSQETQYF	TGCGCCAGCGCCGGGCCAGGGTCGCAAGAGACCCAGTACTTC
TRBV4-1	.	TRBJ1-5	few	CASSQTSGGAGQPQHF	TGCGCCAGCAGCCAAACATCGGGAGGGGCGGGTCAGCCCCAGCATTTT